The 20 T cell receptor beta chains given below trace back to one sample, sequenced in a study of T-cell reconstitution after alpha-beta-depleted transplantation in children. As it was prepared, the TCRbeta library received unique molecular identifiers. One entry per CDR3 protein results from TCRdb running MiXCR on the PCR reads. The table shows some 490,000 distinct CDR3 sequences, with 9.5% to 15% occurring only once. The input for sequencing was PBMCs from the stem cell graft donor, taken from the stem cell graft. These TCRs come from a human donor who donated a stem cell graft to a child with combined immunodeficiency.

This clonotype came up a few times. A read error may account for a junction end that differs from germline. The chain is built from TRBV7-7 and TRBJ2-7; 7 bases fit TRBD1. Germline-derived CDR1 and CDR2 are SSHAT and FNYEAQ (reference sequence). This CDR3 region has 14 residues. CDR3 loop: CASSSSGTANEQYF. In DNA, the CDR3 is TGTGCTAGCAGCTCAAGTGGGACAGCGAACGAGCAGTACTTC.

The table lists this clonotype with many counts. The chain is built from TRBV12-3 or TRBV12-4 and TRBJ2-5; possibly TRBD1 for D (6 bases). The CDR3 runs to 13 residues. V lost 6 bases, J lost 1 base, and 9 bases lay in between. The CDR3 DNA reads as TGTGCCAGCAGGGACAGCCTCCAAGAGACCCAGTACTTC. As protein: CASRDSLQETQYF.

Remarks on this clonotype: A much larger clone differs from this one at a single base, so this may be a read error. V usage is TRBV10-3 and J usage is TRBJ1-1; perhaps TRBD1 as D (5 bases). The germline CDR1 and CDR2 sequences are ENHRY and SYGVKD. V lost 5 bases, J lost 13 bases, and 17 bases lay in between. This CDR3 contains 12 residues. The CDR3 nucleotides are TGTGCCATCAGTCTAGGGACGAGGAAGCTTTTCTTT. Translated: CAISLGTRKLFF.

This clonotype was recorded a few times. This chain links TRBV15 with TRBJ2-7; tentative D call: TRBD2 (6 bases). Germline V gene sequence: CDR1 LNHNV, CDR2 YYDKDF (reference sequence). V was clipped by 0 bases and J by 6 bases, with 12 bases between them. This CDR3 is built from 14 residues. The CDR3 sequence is CATSRDRGSREQYF. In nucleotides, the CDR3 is TGTGCCACCAGCAGAGATCGGGGGAGTCGCGAGCAGTACTTC.

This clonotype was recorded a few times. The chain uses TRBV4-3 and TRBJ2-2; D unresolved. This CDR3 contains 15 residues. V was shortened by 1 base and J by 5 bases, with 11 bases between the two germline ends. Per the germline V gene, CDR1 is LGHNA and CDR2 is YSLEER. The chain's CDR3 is CASSQGLAQTGELFF. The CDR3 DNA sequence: TGCGCCAGCAGCCAAGGACTTGCCCAAACCGGGGAGCTGTTTTTT.

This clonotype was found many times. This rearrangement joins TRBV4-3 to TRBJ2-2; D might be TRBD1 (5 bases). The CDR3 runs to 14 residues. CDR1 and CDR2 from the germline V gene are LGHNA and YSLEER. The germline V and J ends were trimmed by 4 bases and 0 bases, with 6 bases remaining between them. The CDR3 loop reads CASSRQSNTGELFF. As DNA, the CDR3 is TGCGCCAGCAGCCGACAGTCGAACACCGGGGAGCTGTTTTTT.

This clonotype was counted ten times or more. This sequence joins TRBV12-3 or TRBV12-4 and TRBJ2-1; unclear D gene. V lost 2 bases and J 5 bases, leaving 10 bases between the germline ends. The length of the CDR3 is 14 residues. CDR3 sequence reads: CASSLLDVNNEQFF. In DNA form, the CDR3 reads TGTGCCAGCAGTTTACTAGACGTGAACAATGAGCAGTTCTTC.

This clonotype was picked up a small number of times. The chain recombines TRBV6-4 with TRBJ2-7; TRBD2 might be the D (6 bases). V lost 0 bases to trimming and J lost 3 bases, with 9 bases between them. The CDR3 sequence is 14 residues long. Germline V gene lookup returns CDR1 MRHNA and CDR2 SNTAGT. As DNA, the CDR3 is TGTGCCAGCAGTGACTCTGGGGGGAACTACGAGCAGTACTTC. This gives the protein CASSDSGGNYEQYF.

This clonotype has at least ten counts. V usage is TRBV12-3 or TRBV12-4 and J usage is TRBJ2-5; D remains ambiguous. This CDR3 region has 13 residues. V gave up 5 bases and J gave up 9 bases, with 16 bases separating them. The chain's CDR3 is CASSPFPPMAQYF. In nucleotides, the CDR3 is TGTGCCAGCAGTCCTTTCCCCCCTATGGCCCAGTACTTC.

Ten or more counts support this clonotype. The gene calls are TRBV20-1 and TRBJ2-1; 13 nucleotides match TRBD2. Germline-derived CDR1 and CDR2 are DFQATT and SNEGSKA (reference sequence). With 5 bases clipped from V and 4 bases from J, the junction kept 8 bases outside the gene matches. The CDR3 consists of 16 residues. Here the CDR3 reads CSAPTGTSGDYNEQFF. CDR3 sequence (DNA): TGCAGTGCTCCGACTGGGACTAGCGGGGATTACAATGAGCAGTTCTTC.

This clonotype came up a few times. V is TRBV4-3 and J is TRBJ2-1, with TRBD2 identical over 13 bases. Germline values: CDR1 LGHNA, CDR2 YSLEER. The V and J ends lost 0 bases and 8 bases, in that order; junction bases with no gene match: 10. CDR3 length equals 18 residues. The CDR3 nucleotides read TGCGCCAGCAGCCAAGATCGGGAACTAGCGGGAGGGCGCTATGAGCAGTTCTTC. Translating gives CASSQDRELAGGRYEQFF.

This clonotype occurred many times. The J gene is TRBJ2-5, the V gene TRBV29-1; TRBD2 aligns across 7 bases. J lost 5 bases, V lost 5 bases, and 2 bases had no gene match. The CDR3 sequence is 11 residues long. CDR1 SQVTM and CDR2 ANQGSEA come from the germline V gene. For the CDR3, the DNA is TGCAGCGTTTGGGGAGGGGAGACCCAGTACTTC. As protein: CSVWGGETQYF.

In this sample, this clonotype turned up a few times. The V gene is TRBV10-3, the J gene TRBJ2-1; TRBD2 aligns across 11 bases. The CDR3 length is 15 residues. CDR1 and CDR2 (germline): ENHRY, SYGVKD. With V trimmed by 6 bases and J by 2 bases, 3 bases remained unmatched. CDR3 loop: CAIRLGLAAYNEQFF. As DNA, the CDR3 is TGTGCCATCAGATTGGGACTAGCGGCCTACAATGAGCAGTTCTTC.

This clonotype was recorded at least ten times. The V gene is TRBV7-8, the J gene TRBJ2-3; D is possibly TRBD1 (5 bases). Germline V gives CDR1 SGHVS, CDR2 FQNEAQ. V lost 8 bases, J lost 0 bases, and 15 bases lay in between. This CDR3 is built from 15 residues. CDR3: CASGKGGASTDTQYF. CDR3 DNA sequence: TGTGCCAGCGGAAAGGGTGGGGCTAGCACAGATACGCAGTATTTT.

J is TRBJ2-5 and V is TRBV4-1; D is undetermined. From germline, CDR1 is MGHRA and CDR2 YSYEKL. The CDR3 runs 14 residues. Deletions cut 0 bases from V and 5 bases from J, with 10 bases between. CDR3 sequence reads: CASSQDPARETQYF. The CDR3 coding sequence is TGCGCCAGCAGCCAAGATCCGGCGAGGGAGACCCAGTACTTC.

The CDR3, as DNA: TGCAGTGCTAGCCCCTCGATCTCGGGAGGCTACACCTTC. Translated, it gives CSASPSISGGYTF. This chain uses TRBV20-1 with TRBJ1-2, with D unresolved. V lost 3 bases and J lost 8, with 16 bases in between. CDR1 DFQATT and CDR2 SNEGSKA come from the germline V gene (reference sequence). This CDR3 comprises 13 residues.

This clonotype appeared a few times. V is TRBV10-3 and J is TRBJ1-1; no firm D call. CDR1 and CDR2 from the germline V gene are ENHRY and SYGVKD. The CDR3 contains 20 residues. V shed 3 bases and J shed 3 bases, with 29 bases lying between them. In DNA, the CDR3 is TGTGCCATCAGTGACCCCCACCGTTCGGCAGGACTCCTACGTGACACTGAAGCTTTCTTT. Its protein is CAISDPHRSAGLLRDTEAFF.

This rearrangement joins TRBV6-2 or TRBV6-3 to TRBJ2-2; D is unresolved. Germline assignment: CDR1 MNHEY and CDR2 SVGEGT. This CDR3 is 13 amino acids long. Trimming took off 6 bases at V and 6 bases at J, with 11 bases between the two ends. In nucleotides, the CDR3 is TGTGCCAGCAGCCCTATTAAACCCGGGGAGCTGTTTTTT. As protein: CASSPIKPGELFF.

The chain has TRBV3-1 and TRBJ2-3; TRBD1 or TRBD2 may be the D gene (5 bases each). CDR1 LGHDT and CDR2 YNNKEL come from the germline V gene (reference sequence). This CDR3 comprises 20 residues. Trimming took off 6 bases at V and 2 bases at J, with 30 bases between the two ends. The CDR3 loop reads CASSQEVVGVVGFHTDTQYF. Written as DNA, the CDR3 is TGTGCCAGCAGTCAGGAAGTAGTGGGGGTGGTAGGGTTCCACACAGATACGCAGTATTTT.

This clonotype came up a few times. This CDR3 reads CAISEVSGRDEQFF. DNA of the CDR3: TGTGCCATCAGTGAGGTTAGCGGGAGGGATGAGCAGTTCTTC. This chain connects TRBV10-3 to TRBJ2-1; 11 positions match TRBD2. Trimming cost V 2 bases and J 8 bases; bases outside gene matches: 2. The germline V gene has CDR1 ENHRY and CDR2 SYGVKD. The length of the CDR3 is 14 residues.